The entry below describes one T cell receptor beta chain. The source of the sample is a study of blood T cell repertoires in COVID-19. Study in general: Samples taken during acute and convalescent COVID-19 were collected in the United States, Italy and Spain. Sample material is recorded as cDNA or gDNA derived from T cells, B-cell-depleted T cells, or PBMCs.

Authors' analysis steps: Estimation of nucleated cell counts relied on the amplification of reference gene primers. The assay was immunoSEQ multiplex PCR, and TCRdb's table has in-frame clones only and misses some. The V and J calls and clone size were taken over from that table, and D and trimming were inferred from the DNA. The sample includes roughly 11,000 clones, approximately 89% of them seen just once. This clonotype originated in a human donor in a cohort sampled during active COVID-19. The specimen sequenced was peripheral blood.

DNA for the CDR3: TGTGCCAGCAGTGATGGGCAGGGGAGCTATGGCTACACCTTC. Encoded protein: CASSDGQGSYGYTF. The chain combines TRBV2 with TRBJ1-2; the D gene is possibly TRBD1 (6 bases). Trimming left V 3 bases short and J 4 bases short, with 12 bases between. This CDR3 contains 14 residues. Per the germline V gene, CDR1 is SNHLY and CDR2 is FYNNEI.